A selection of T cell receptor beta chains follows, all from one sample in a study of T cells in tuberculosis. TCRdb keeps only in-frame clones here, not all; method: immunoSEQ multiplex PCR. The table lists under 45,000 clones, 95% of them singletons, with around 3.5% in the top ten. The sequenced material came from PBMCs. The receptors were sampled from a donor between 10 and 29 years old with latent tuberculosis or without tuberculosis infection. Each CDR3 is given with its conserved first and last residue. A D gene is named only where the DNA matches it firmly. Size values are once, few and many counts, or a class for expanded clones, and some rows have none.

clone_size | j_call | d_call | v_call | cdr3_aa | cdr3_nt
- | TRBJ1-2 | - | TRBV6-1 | CASRITGANYGYTF | TGTGCCAGCAGAATTACCGGGGCTAACTATGGCTACACCTTC
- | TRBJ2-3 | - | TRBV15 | CATSLASHRSDTQYF | TGTGCCACCAGCTTAGCTTCCCACCGGTCCGATACGCAGTATTTT
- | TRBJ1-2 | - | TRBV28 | CASSPDRDYGYTF | TGTGCCAGCAGTCCGGACAGAGACTATGGCTACACCTTC
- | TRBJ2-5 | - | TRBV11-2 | CASSLVRQETQYF | TGTGCCAGCAGCTTAGTCCGGCAAGAGACCCAGTACTTC
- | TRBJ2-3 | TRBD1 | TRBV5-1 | CASSLAGTGVLDTQYF | TGCGCCAGCAGCTTGGCGGGGACAGGGGTCTTGGATACGCAGTATTTT
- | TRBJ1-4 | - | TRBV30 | CAWSYRTASNEKLFF | TGTGCCTGGAGTTACCGGACAGCCTCAAATGAAAAACTGTTTTTT
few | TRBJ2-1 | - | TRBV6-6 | CASSYLLGTDNEQFF | TGTGCCAGCAGTTATCTTTTGGGGACTGACAATGAGCAGTTCTTC
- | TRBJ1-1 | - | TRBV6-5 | CASSTGTNTEAFF | TGTGCCAGCAGTACCGGGACTAACACTGAAGCTTTCTTT
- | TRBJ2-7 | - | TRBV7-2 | CASSLEEGIHEQYF | TGTGCCAGCAGCTTGGAGGAGGGGATCCACGAGCAGTACTTC
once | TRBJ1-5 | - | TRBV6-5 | CASRGRGDLNQPQHF | TGTGCCAGCAGGGGGAGGGGGGATCTCAATCAGCCCCAGCATTTT
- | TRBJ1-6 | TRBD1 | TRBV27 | CASSLSGTGGASSYNSPLHF | TGTGCCAGCAGTTTATCCGGGACAGGGGGCGCGAGCTCCTATAATTCACCCCTCCACTTT
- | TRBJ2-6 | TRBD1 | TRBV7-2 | CASSPRTGTGANVLTF | TGTGCCAGCAGCCCGAGGACAGGGACCGGGGCCAACGTCCTGACTTTC
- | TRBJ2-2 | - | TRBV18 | CASSPRSGENTGELFF | TGTGCCAGCTCACCAAGGTCAGGGGAGAACACCGGGGAGCTGTTTTTT
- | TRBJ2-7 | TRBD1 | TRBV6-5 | CASSARTGVAYEQYF | TGTGCCAGCAGTGCCCGGACAGGGGTAGCCTACGAGCAGTACTTC
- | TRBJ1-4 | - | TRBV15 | CATSRTSEKLFF | TGTGCCACCAGCAGGACATCTGAAAAACTGTTTTTT
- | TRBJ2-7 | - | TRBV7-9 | CASSLLVGHQYF | TGTGCCAGCAGCTTGCTCGTGGGACACCAGTACTTC
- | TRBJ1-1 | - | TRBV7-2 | CASSLRARGSAFF | TGTGCCAGCAGCTTAAGGGCCAGAGGGTCGGCTTTCTTT
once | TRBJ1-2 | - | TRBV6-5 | CASTTTRFGYGYTF | TGTGCCAGCACCACCACAAGATTTGGCTATGGCTACACCTTC
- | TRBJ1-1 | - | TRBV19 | CASQTGGALGNTEAFF | TGTGCCAGTCAGACCGGGGGAGCTCTTGGAAACACTGAAGCTTTCTTT
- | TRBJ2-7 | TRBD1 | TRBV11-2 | CASSPNPAGGSYEQYF | TGTGCCAGCAGCCCCAATCCGGCAGGGGGCTCCTACGAGCAGTACTTC
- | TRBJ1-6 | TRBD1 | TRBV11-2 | CASSLDTGGNSPLHF | TGTGCCAGCAGCTTAGATACAGGGGGGAATTCACCCCTCCACTTT
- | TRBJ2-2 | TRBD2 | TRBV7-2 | CASSLTGGTGELFF | TGTGCCAGCAGCTTGACGGGAGGAACCGGGGAGCTGTTTTTT
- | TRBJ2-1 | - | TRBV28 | CASSPERPEQFF | TGTGCCAGCAGCCCTGAGAGGCCCGAGCAGTTCTTC
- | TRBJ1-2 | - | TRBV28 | CASGPNGWGVYGYTF | TGTGCCAGCGGCCCCAACGGCTGGGGGGTCTATGGCTACACCTTC
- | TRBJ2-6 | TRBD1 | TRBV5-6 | CASSSGTGRSGANVLTF | TGTGCCAGCAGCTCCGGGACAGGCCGCTCTGGGGCCAACGTCCTGACTTTC
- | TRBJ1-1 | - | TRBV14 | CASSQQYGRVNTEAFF | TGTGCCAGCAGCCAACAATACGGCAGGGTGAACACTGAAGCTTTCTTT
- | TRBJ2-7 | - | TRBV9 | CASGTFNEQYF | TGTGCCAGCGGGACATTCAACGAGCAGTACTTC
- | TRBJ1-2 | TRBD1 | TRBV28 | CASSLLGGDYGYTF | TGTGCCAGCAGTTTGTTAGGGGGCGACTATGGCTACACCTTC
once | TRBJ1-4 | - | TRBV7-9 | CASSPGSMKLNEKLFF | TGTGCCAGCAGCCCAGGGTCTATGAAACTTAATGAAAAACTGTTTTTT
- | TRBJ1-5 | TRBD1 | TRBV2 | CASSGDSGGNQPQHF | TGTGCCAGCAGTGGGGACAGTGGGGGCAATCAGCCCCAGCATTTT
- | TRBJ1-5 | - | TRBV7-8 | CASSLGSEGQPQHF | TGTGCCAGCAGCTTGGGGTCAGAGGGTCAGCCCCAGCATTTT
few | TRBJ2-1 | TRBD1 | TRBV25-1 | CASSGTGGNEQFF | TGTGCCAGCAGTGGGACAGGGGGTAATGAGCAGTTCTTC
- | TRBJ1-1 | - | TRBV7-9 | CASSLQVRNTEAFF | TGTGCCAGCAGCTTACAGGTTCGGAACACTGAAGCTTTCTTT
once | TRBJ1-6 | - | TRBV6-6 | CASSYPGHYNSPLHF | TGTGCCAGCAGTTATCCGGGACACTATAATTCACCCCTCCACTTT
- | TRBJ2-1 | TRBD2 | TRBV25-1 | CASSESISGVYNEQFF | TGTGCCAGCAGTGAATCAATTAGCGGGGTATACAATGAGCAGTTCTTC
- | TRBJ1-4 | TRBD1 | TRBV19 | CASRGTATNEKLFF | TGTGCCAGTAGGGGGACAGCAACTAATGAAAAACTGTTTTTT
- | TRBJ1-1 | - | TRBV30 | CAWSVHGGNTEAFF | TGTGCCTGGAGTGTACACGGCGGGAACACTGAAGCTTTCTTT
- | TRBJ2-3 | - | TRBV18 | CASSPYRGGGDTQYF | TGTGCCAGCTCACCGTACCGGGGTGGTGGAGATACGCAGTATTTT
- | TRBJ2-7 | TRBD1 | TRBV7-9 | CASSGHRGTEAYEQYF | TGTGCCAGCAGCGGACATAGGGGGACAGAGGCCTACGAGCAGTACTTC
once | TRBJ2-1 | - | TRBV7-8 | CASSQVGGPYNEQFF | TGTGCCAGCAGTCAAGTGGGGGGACCCTACAATGAGCAGTTCTTC
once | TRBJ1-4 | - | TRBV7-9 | CASSLGGVEKLFF | TGTGCCAGCAGCTTAGGAGGAGTAGAAAAACTGTTTTTT
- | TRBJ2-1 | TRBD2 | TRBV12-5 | CASGLVGGPVNEQFF | TGTGCTAGTGGTTTGGTGGGAGGGCCAGTCAATGAGCAGTTCTTC
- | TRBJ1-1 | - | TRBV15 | CATSRDSPFLAEAFF | TGTGCCACCAGCAGAGATTCCCCGTTTTTAGCTGAAGCTTTCTTT
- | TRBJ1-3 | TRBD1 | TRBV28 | CASSTDRGPYTIYF | TGTGCCAGCAGTACTGACAGGGGACCGTACACCATATATTTT
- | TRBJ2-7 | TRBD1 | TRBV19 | CASSIPGTGVGEQYF | TGTGCCAGTAGTATACCCGGGACAGGGGTCGGGGAGCAGTACTTC
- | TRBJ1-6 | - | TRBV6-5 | CASSRQEFSSPLHF | TGTGCCAGCAGCCGACAGGAGTTTAGTTCACCCCTCCACTTT